This T cell receptor (beta chain) is from a study of multiple sclerosis patients with progressive multifocal leukoencephalopathy. Study conclusions and caveats: Less diverse TRB repertoires were suggested in most PML patients.

Turning to this clone: Its specificity is unknown.

Germline-derived CDR1 and CDR2 are LGHNA and YSLEER. The CDR3 has 17 amino acids. V lost 4 bases and J lost 3; bases outside the gene matches: 9. Time point indicated: before natalizumab initiation. T0 blood was collected before the first natalizumab infusion. Only in-frame clones appear in the TCRdb table, and some are missing; sequencing was by immunoSEQ multiplex PCR. The sample lists tens of thousands of clones, roughly 92% occurring once. The TCR comes from a man aged 25 to 40 with multiple sclerosis. Material for sequencing was PBMCs. The chain carries TRBV4-3 and TRBJ2-1, with 10 bases lining up with TRBD2. DNA of the CDR3: TGCGCCAGCAGCCTAAGGTCGGGACTAGCGAACTACAATGAGCAGTTCTTC. Encoded protein: CASSLRSGLANYNEQFF.